Listed here are 18 T cell receptor beta chains from one sample, sequenced in a study of blood T cell repertoires in COVID-19. The repertoire was sequenced with immunoSEQ multiplex PCR; TCRdb's copy has only in-frame clones and lacks some. The sample yields hundreds of thousands of clones, more than 75% seen once. The sample consisted of peripheral blood. Source of these receptors: a man aged 55 to 70 with acute or convalescent COVID-19.

The chain joins TRBV14 to TRBJ1-2; tentatively, D is TRBD1 (6 bases). The V and J ends lost 6 bases and 4 bases respectively, with 9 bases between them. Germline V lookup: CDR1 SGHDN, CDR2 FVKESK. The CDR3 runs 12 residues. The CDR3 sequence is CASSRGGYGYTF. For the CDR3, the DNA is TGTGCCAGCAGTAGAGGGGGCTATGGCTACACCTTC.

This clone was picked up one time. The CDR3 sequence: CASSLKTGGYNEQFF. CDR3 sequence (DNA): TGTGCCAGCAGCTTAAAGACAGGGGGATACAATGAGCAGTTCTTC. The chain carries TRBV7-9 and TRBJ2-1; 9 bases align to TRBD1. The ends lost 2 bases at V and 4 bases at J; junction bases unmatched: 3. The CDR3 contains 15 residues. Per the germline V gene, CDR1 is SEHNR and CDR2 is FQNEAQ (reference sequence).

V gene TRBV6-6 combines with J gene TRBJ1-3, with a possible D match to TRBD1 (6 bases). CDR3 length equals 16 residues. V lost 8 bases, J lost 0 bases, and 17 bases lay in between. Germline V gene lookup returns CDR1 MNHNY and CDR2 SVGAGI (reference sequence). The CDR3 loop reads CASVRSVGASGNTIYF. In nucleotides, the CDR3 is TGTGCCAGCGTAAGATCTGTGGGGGCCTCTGGAAACACCATATATTTT.

This chain connects TRBV15 to TRBJ2-7; 7 positions match TRBD1. The CDR3 consists of 14 residues. Germline V gene data show CDR1 as LNHNV and CDR2 as YYDKDF (reference sequence). J lost 3 bases, V lost 0 bases, and 2 bases had no gene match. In DNA, the CDR3 is TGTGCCACCAGCAGAGACACAGGGGACTACGAGCAGTACTTC. Its translation: CATSRDTGDYEQYF.

This clone was observed once. The rearrangement links TRBV9 to TRBJ2-7, with 9 bases that match TRBD1. CDR3 length: 13 residues. Germline CDR1 reads SGDLS; CDR2 reads YYNGEE. After removal of 6 bases from V and 6 bases from J, the junction contained 7 bases not matched to a gene. CDR3 coding DNA: TGTGCCAGCACCTCCGGGACAGGGCGCGAGCAGTACTTC. Amino acid sequence: CASTSGTGREQYF.

This chain connects TRBV12-3 or TRBV12-4 to TRBJ1-1; D not certain. Trimming left V 7 bases short and J 0 bases short, with 9 bases between. This CDR3 comprises 13 residues. The CDR3 nucleotides read TGTGCCAGCACCCGGCGGTTGAACACTGAAGCTTTCTTT. Protein: CASTRRLNTEAFF.

This sequence joins TRBV7-6 and TRBJ1-5, with D possibly matching TRBD1 (6 bases). The V and J ends lost 2 bases and 5 bases respectively, with 13 bases between them. This CDR3 contains 15 residues. The germline gives CDR1 SGHVS, CDR2 FNYEAQ. CDR3 in DNA: TGTGCCAGCAGCTTATTAACAGGGTCCGATCAGCCCCAGCATTTT. Translated: CASSLLTGSDQPQHF.

This sequence joins TRBV6-1 and TRBJ1-6; D might be TRBD1 (5 bases). This CDR3 is built from 15 residues. Trimming stripped 1 base from V and 7 bases from J, with 11 bases between. Germline V gives CDR1 MNHNS, CDR2 SASEGT. CDR3 nucleotides: TGTGCCAGCAGTGAAGTTGCAGGGATAAATTCACCCCTCCACTTT. Translating gives CASSEVAGINSPLHF.

This sequence joins TRBV2 and TRBJ2-1; D is possibly TRBD1 (5 bases). The V end lost 8 bases, the J end lost 8 bases, and 13 bases lay between the germline ends. This CDR3 is built from 12 residues. The germline V gene encodes CDR1 SNHLY and CDR2 FYNNEI. CDR3 in DNA: TGTGCCAGCCAGCAGGGCATCGATGAGCAGTTCTTC. Translation gives CASQQGIDEQFF. Full variable domain (missing parts from reference TRBV2 and TRBJ2-1): EPEVTQTPSHQVTQMGQEVILRCVPISNHLYFYWYRQILGQKVEFLVSFYNNEISEKSEIFDDQFSVERPDGSNFTLKIRSTKLEDSAMYFCASQQGIDEQFFGPGTRLTVL.

The chain couples TRBV29-1 to TRBJ1-2, with D uncertain. Germline V gene data show CDR1 as SQVTM and CDR2 as ANQGSEA. V shed 3 bases and J shed 2 bases, with 10 bases lying between them. This CDR3 comprises 13 residues. The CDR3 DNA is TGCAGCGTTGATTCTGGCACAAACTATGGCTACACCTTC. Protein product: CSVDSGTNYGYTF.

The chain employs TRBV30 and TRBJ1-4, with TRBD1 matching 9 bases. Germline CDR1 and CDR2: GTSNPN and SVGIG (reference sequence). Losses at the gene ends were 3 bases for V and 0 bases for J; bases not matched to a gene: 2. This CDR3 has 15 amino acids. The CDR3 nucleotides are TGTGCCTGGAGGAGACAGGGGGCAACTAATGAAAAACTGTTTTTT. It is translated as CAWRRQGATNEKLFF.

V gene TRBV3-1 (or the pseudogene TRBV3-2) combines with J gene TRBJ1-1; 11 bases align to TRBD1. The germline gives CDR1 LGHDT, CDR2 YNNKEL (reference sequence). The junction had 1 base not matched to a gene; V was cut back by 4 bases and J by 6 bases. The CDR3 covers 13 residues. CDR3 bases: TGTGCCAGCAGCCGGGGACAGGGGGCTGAAGCTTTCTTT. Amino acid sequence: CASSRGQGAEAFF.

V gene TRBV6-5 combines with J gene TRBJ1-5; D gene uncertain. The CDR3 covers 13 residues. The V and J ends lost 8 bases and 5 bases respectively, with 13 bases between them. Germline CDR1 and CDR2: MNHEY and SVGAGI. CDR3 sequence reads: CASARGGDQPQHF. DNA for the CDR3: TGTGCCAGCGCCCGGGGTGGGGATCAGCCCCAGCATTTT.

The chain couples TRBV7-2 to TRBJ2-3, with D perhaps TRBD1 (5 bases). The V end was cut by 2 bases, the J end by 0 bases, with 12 bases between. The CDR3 length is 16 residues. Germline V gives CDR1 SGHTA, CDR2 FQGNSA. The chain's CDR3 is CASSLRGITSTDTQYF. CDR3 sequence (DNA): TGTGCCAGCAGCTTAAGGGGAATAACTAGCACAGATACGCAGTATTTT. Using reference TRBV7-2 and TRBJ2-3 for the parts outside the CDR3, the full variable domain is GAGVSQSPSNKVTEKGKDVELRCDPISGHTALYWYRQSLGQGLEFLIYFQGNSAPDKSGLPSDRFSAERTGGSVSTLTIQRTQQEDSAVYLCASSLRGITSTDTQYFGPGTRLTVL.

The chain is built from TRBV30 and TRBJ2-7, with 7 bases that match TRBD1. The length of the CDR3 is 15 residues. Trimming cost V 0 bases and J 3 bases; bases outside gene matches: 8. The V gene's germline CDR1 is GTSNPN and CDR2 SVGIG (reference sequence). The CDR3 protein is CAWSVRTGLLYEQYF. CDR3 coding DNA: TGTGCCTGGAGTGTGCGGACAGGCCTCCTCTACGAGCAGTACTTC.

This chain joins TRBV5-1 and TRBJ1-4, with a tentative D call TRBD1 (5 bases). The CDR3 is 18 amino acids. The germline V and J ends were trimmed by 0 bases and 0 bases, with 15 bases remaining between them. From germline, CDR1 is SGHRS and CDR2 YFSETQ. In DNA form, the CDR3 reads TGCGCCAGCAGCTTGGGATCTGGACACAAAGCAACTAATGAAAAACTGTTTTTT. Translating gives CASSLGSGHKATNEKLFF.

The gene calls are TRBV24-1 and TRBJ1-5; D possibly corresponds to TRBD1 (5 bases). V shed 7 bases and J shed 1 base, with 7 bases lying between them. This CDR3 spans 13 amino acids. Germline V gives CDR1 KGHDR, CDR2 SFDVKD. DNA of the CDR3: TGTGCCACCAGCGGGGGAAGCAATCAGCCCCAGCATTTT. It specifies CATSGGSNQPQHF.

The V call is TRBV28, the J call TRBJ2-3; no clear D. This CDR3 is 16 amino acids long. The V end was cut by 5 bases, the J end by 0 bases, with 15 bases between. Germline CDR1 and CDR2: MDHEN and SYDVKM. The chain's CDR3 is CASSLAGFTSTDTQYF. Written as DNA, the CDR3 is TGTGCCAGCAGTCTGGCCGGGTTCACTAGCACAGATACGCAGTATTTT.